This is a list of T cell receptor beta chains from one sample in a study of cytomegalovirus exposure and HLA in healthy donors. Clones were sequenced by immunoSEQ multiplex PCR, and TCRdb holds only the in-frame ones, with some missing. In total, the table holds 130,000 or so clones. The sequencing sample was made of PBMCs. The receptor source for this set is a woman aged 40 to 49 in good health and CMV-seronegative. Each CDR3 is given with its conserved first and last residue. Fields, in order: D gene, CDR3 length, V gene, J gene, CDR3 protein, CDR3 DNA. A D gene is named only where the DNA matches it firmly.

TRBD1,13,TRBV5-5,TRBJ1-1,CASSLQGGTEAFF,TGTGCCAGCAGCTTGCAGGGGGGTACTGAAGCTTTCTTT
TRBD1,14,TRBV9,TRBJ1-2,CASSGRDRDYGYTF,TGTGCCAGCAGCGGCCGGGACAGAGACTATGGCTATACCTTC
-,14,TRBV5-1,TRBJ1-1,CASSLGRGRTEAFF,TGCGCCAGCAGCTTGGGTAGGGGTCGGACTGAAGCTTTCTTT
-,16,TRBV7-6,TRBJ2-5,CASSLAQGGGPETQYF,TGTGCCAGCAGCTTAGCACAGGGCGGCGGTCCGGAGACCCAGTACTTC
-,14,TRBV2,TRBJ2-4,CAIVPLRTNDIQYF,TGTGCCATCGTTCCCCTTCGGACTAACGACATTCAGTACTTC
TRBD1,16,TRBV28,TRBJ1-1,CASSPRTGGVNTEAFF,TGTGCCAGCAGTCCTAGGACAGGCGGGGTGAACACTGAAGCTTTCTTT
-,15,TRBV7-2,TRBJ1-4,CASSLGGRTNEKLFF,TGTGCCAGCAGCTTAGGAGGGCGGACTAATGAAAAACTGTTTTTT
-,14,TRBV11-2,TRBJ1-5,CASSSTNTGQPQHF,TGTGCCAGCAGTTCCACCAATACCGGTCAGCCCCAGCATTTT
TRBD1,16,TRBV5-6,TRBJ1-6,CASSLVGTGGNSPLHF,TGTGCCAGCAGCTTGGTAGGGACAGGGGGCAATTCACCCCTCCACTTT
TRBD1,13,TRBV6-4,TRBJ2-1,CASSAGQGNEQFF,TGTGCCAGCAGTGCCGGACAGGGGAATGAGCAGTTCTTC
-,13,TRBV6-6,TRBJ1-5,CASSYSPGTTQHF,TGTGCCAGCAGTTACTCCCCGGGGACAACCCAGCATTTT
-,17,TRBV6-4,TRBJ1-5,CASSHDRDTNDNQPQHF,TGTGCCAGCAGCCATGACCGGGACACCAATGACAATCAGCCCCAGCATTTT
-,14,TRBV1,TRBJ2-3,CTSSSGQGTDTQYF,TGCACCAGCAGCTCGGGCCAGGGTACAGATACGCAGTATTTT
TRBD2,15,TRBV9,TRBJ2-1,CASSGLGGGANEQFF,TGTGCCAGCAGCGGCCTCGGCGGGGGGGCAAATGAGCAGTTCTTC
-,13,TRBV6-1,TRBJ2-1,CASTLGLANEQFF,TGTGCCAGCACTTTGGGACTGGCGAATGAGCAGTTCTTC
TRBD1,15,TRBV5-1,TRBJ1-1,CASSLVAGGQTEAFF,TGCGCCAGCAGCTTGGTGGCAGGGGGCCAAACTGAAGCTTTCTTT
-,15,TRBV6-4,TRBJ1-4,CASSESASGREKLFF,TGTGCCAGCAGTGAAAGCGCGAGCGGACGAGAAAAACTGTTTTTT
-,14,TRBV7-9,TRBJ2-1,CASSRSRGTNEQFF,TGTGCCAGCAGCCGAAGTCGTGGCACCAATGAGCAGTTCTTC
TRBD1,18,TRBV5-1,TRBJ1-1,CASSGVQGESSGGTEAFF,TGCGCCAGCAGCGGCGTACAGGGGGAGAGTTCGGGTGGCACTGAAGCTTTCTTT
-,18,TRBV10-3,TRBJ1-6,CAISGLQGFPGNNSPLHF,TGTGCCATCAGTGGATTACAGGGTTTCCCGGGGAATAATTCACCCCTCCACTTT
-,16,TRBV6-6,TRBJ1-6,CASRESSGGGNSPLHF,TGTGCCAGCAGAGAAAGTTCCGGCGGGGGTAATTCACCCCTCCACTTT
-,14,TRBV2,TRBJ1-1,CASSDQSMNTEAFF,TGTGCCAGCAGTGATCAGTCCATGAACACTGAAGCTTTCTTT
TRBD2,15,TRBV6-1,TRBJ2-7,CATGTSGGTRGEQYF,TGTGCCACCGGGACTAGCGGGGGGACTAGAGGTGAGCAGTACTTC
TRBD2,15,TRBV28,TRBJ2-3,CASSLLAGFSDTQYF,TGTGCCAGCAGTTTACTAGCGGGGTTCTCAGATACGCAGTATTTT
TRBD1,14,TRBV19,TRBJ2-1,CASRRDREQGEQFF,TGTGCCAGTAGGAGGGACAGGGAACAGGGAGAGCAGTTCTTC
-,19,TRBV19,TRBJ1-6,CASSFGLRGSSSYNSPLHF,TGTGCCAGTAGTTTTGGCCTCAGGGGCTCGAGCTCCTATAATTCACCCCTCCACTTT
-,17,TRBV6-1,TRBJ2-7,CASSEYHPEQGDYEQYF,TGTGCCAGCAGTGAATACCACCCGGAACAGGGCGACTACGAGCAGTACTTC
-,11,TRBV10-3,TRBJ2-7,CAIMLDSRQYF,TGTGCCATCATGCTAGACTCCCGGCAGTACTTC